This T cell receptor beta chain emerged from a study of PD-1 blockade in classical Hodgkin lymphoma. Relapse after autologous stem cell transplantation occurred in every patient, and brentuximab vedotin exposure varied. A word on this clone: Its antigen is unidentified.

Overall study results and limits: Undefined causes, possibly disease activity or prior therapy, underlie the repertoire differences. Healthy donors reportedly exceeded newly diagnosed patients in baseline TCR diversity. When nivolumab was started under 1 year after ASCT, patients were excluded. Similar baseline diversity was found in complete responders and newly diagnosed patients.

Germline CDR1 reads LNHDA; CDR2 reads SQIVND (reference sequence). Trimming left V 2 bases short and J 0 bases short, with 11 bases between. The CDR3 is 15 residues long. Sequencing was performed with immunoSEQ multiplex PCR; in TCRdb, only in-frame clones are kept and a portion is missing. The sample comprises 45,000 or so clones, approximately 70% of which are singletons, and approximately 11% rests with the top ten. The rearrangement links TRBV19 to TRBJ2-7; D is possibly TRBD1 or TRBD2 (5 bases each). The sequence was obtained from a human donor with classical Hodgkin lymphoma. This specimen was peripheral blood mononuclear cells (PBMCs), taken at baseline. The CDR3 DNA reads as TGTGCCAGTAGTATATCTTTTGGGGGCTCCTACGAGCAGTACTTC. Translating gives CASSISFGGSYEQYF.